The 23 T cell receptor beta chains reported below all come from one sample, sequenced in a study of vaccination and CD4 T cells after COVID-19. No antigen has been identified for these receptors. Documented treatment: roughly 10-day PBMC culture with coronavirus spike peptide pools or control peptides (ViraFEST assay). Those CD4+ T cells from the unexposed donor predate the COVID-19 pandemic (2011-2018). Sequencing of DNA taken from cultured CD4+ T cells relied on the Oncomine TCR Beta short-read assay. TCRdb processed the PCR reads anew with MiXCR; each CDR3 protein has one entry. The sample has approximately 2,500 distinct CDR3 sequences, less than 45% seen once. Sequenced input: CD4+ T cells from blood, cultured in vitro. These receptor sequences come from a human donor in good health.

The rearrangement joins TRBV20-1 to TRBJ1-3; D not certain. V dropped 5 bases and J dropped 0 bases, with 11 bases sitting between them. This CDR3 is built from 14 residues. CDR1 and CDR2 from the germline V gene are DFQATT and SNEGSKA (reference sequence). CDR3 DNA: TGCAGTGCTGCACTGGGTAGCTCTGGAAACACCATATATTTT. It codes for CSAALGSSGNTIYF.

This sequence joins TRBV20-1 and TRBJ1-1, with D possibly TRBD1 on 6 matching bases. In germline, CDR1 is DFQATT, CDR2 SNEGSKA (reference sequence). The V and J ends lost 4 bases and 7 bases respectively, with 19 bases between them. The CDR3 is 14 amino acids. CDR3 nucleotide sequence: TGCAGTGCTATGCGGGGGCGCGGGCGGATTGAAGCTTTCTTT. Protein: CSAMRGRGRIEAFF.

This rearrangement joins TRBV18 to TRBJ2-7, with 13 bases matching TRBD2. The CDR3 covers 15 residues. Germline values: CDR1 KGHSH, CDR2 LQKENI. J lost 6 bases, V lost 4 bases, and 6 bases had no gene match. The CDR3 sequence: CASSRGLAGAGEQYF. CDR3 in DNA: TGTGCCAGCTCACGAGGACTAGCGGGAGCCGGCGAGCAGTACTTC.

V and J are TRBV6-5 and TRBJ2-5; 7 bases agree with TRBD2. The CDR3 sequence is 14 residues long. In germline, CDR1 is MNHEY, CDR2 SVGAGI. V was pared by 0 bases and J by 7 bases, with 5 bases of the junction left unmatched. This CDR3 reads CASSYSGTTRTQYF. The CDR3 region has the DNA TGTGCCAGCAGTTACTCTGGGACTACCAGGACCCAGTACTTC.

This clonotype came up a few times. The chain uses TRBV20-1 and TRBJ1-2; maybe TRBD1 (5 bases). The CDR3 is 12 residues long. Germline-derived CDR1 and CDR2 are DFQATT and SNEGSKA (reference sequence). V shed 1 base and J shed 3 bases, with 6 bases lying between them. CDR3 in amino acids: CSARVQDYGYTF. The CDR3 nucleotides are TGCAGTGCTAGAGTACAGGACTATGGCTACACCTTC.

This clonotype was counted between two and nine times. The chain is built from TRBV7-9 and TRBJ2-1; a weak D match, TRBD2 (5 bases). Germline lookup yields CDR1 SEHNR and CDR2 FQNEAQ (reference sequence). This CDR3 spans 13 amino acids. Between the trimmed V and J ends, which lost 5 bases and 4 bases, there was a span of 9 bases. CDR3 bases: TGTGCCAGCAGCCAAGGACTGTACAATGAGCAGTTCTTC. Protein sequence: CASSQGLYNEQFF.

The chain has TRBV20-1 and TRBJ1-2; D is possibly TRBD1 (6 bases). V lost 4 bases to trimming and J lost 2 bases, with 11 bases between them. Germline V CDR1 and CDR2: DFQATT, SNEGSKA (reference sequence). This CDR3 spans 13 amino acids. CDR3 amino acids: CSAKGGFNYGYTF. For the CDR3, the DNA is TGCAGTGCTAAGGGGGGATTCAACTATGGCTACACCTTC.

This clonotype appeared a few times. The chain uses TRBV19 and TRBJ2-7; D is ambiguous. Trimming removed 2 bases from V and 2 bases from J, with 10 bases in between. CDR3 size: 14 residues. The germline gives CDR1 LNHDA, CDR2 SQIVND (reference sequence). The CDR3 loop is CASSITFTTYEQYF. CDR3 nucleotides: TGTGCCAGTAGTATAACCTTCACCACCTACGAGCAGTACTTC.

The chain recombines TRBV19 with TRBJ1-5, with D unresolved. This CDR3 comprises 15 residues. Deletions cut 7 bases from V and 3 bases from J, with 16 bases between. Germline V gives CDR1 LNHDA, CDR2 SQIVND (reference sequence). The CDR3 region is CASTPREGPNQPQHF. The CDR3 DNA follows: TGTGCCAGTACCCCAAGAGAGGGTCCCAATCAGCCCCAGCATTTT.

This sequence joins TRBV7-2 and TRBJ2-5, with D perhaps being TRBD1 or TRBD2 (6 bases each). The V end lost 2 bases, the J end lost 4 bases, and 11 bases lay between the germline ends. There are 14 residues in the CDR3. Germline CDR1 and CDR2: SGHTA and FQGNSA. In DNA, the CDR3 is TGTGCCAGCAGCTTACAGAGGGGGGTAGAGACCCAGTACTTC. Protein sequence: CASSLQRGVETQYF. Variable domain in full (rest from reference TRBV7-2 and TRBJ2-5): GAGVSQSPSNKVTEKGKDVELRCDPISGHTALYWYRQSLGQGLEFLIYFQGNSAPDKSGLPSDRFSAERTGGSVSTLTIQRTQQEDSAVYLCASSLQRGVETQYFGPGTRLLVL.

Only a few counts were recorded for this clonotype. The genes are TRBV27 and TRBJ2-1; D may be TRBD2 (5 bases). Germline CDR1 is MNHEY and CDR2 is SMNVEV (reference sequence). The CDR3 is 13 residues long. V gave up 5 bases and J gave up 4 bases, with 9 bases separating them. The CDR3 coding sequence is TGTGCCAGCAGTCCCCGGGGTTACAATGAGCAGTTCTTC. It is translated as CASSPRGYNEQFF.

The chain has TRBV6-4 and TRBJ2-1; 8 nucleotides align to TRBD2. Per germline, CDR1 MRHNA and CDR2 SNTAGT. CDR3 size: 16 residues. V lost 7 bases, J lost 8 bases, and 16 bases stayed unmatched. CDR3 nucleotide sequence: TGTGCCAGCACCCCCAGCACCGGGGGGGCCCAGGATGAGCAGTTCTTC. Amino acid sequence: CASTPSTGGAQDEQFF.

V and J are TRBV7-9 and TRBJ2-1; 14 bases agree with TRBD2. The germline gives CDR1 SEHNR, CDR2 FQNEAQ (reference sequence). The CDR3 has 16 residues. V dropped 1 base and J dropped 7; count of bases not matched to a gene: 3. The CDR3 sequence: CASSLGLAGGVNEQFF. DNA of the CDR3: TGTGCCAGCAGCTTAGGACTAGCGGGGGGGGTAAATGAGCAGTTCTTC.

V is TRBV11-1 and J is TRBJ2-7; perhaps TRBD1 as D (6 bases). Trimming shortened V by 5 bases and J by 2 bases, and 13 bases separated the two germline ends. The CDR3 is 14 amino acids. Per germline, CDR1 SGHAT and CDR2 FQDESV (reference sequence). The CDR3 DNA reads TGTGCCAGCAGCCCCCCCGACAGGACCTACGAGCAGTACTTC. Amino acids: CASSPPDRTYEQYF.

This clonotype was seen only a few times. The V gene is TRBV4-1, the J gene TRBJ1-1; 10 bases fit TRBD1. This CDR3 has 15 amino acids. V was pared by 1 base and J by 9 bases, with 8 bases of the junction left unmatched. Germline CDR1 and CDR2: MGHRA and YSYEKL. This CDR3 is CASSQVGQGSGKAFF. The CDR3 DNA reads as TGCGCCAGCAGCCAAGTGGGACAGGGGTCGGGGAAAGCTTTCTTT.

CDR3 in amino acids: CASSWTGYEQYF. The CDR3, as DNA: TGTGCCAGCAGTTGGACGGGATACGAGCAGTACTTC. The rearrangement uses TRBV6-2 or TRBV6-3 and TRBJ2-7, with D perhaps TRBD2 (5 bases). Germline V gives CDR1 MNHEY, CDR2 SVGEGT. The CDR3 has 12 residues. V was cut by 4 bases and J by 4 bases, with 8 bases left in between.

The chain couples TRBV5-8 to TRBJ2-6; no definite D call. V lost 0 bases to trimming and J lost 0 bases, with 7 bases between them. The CDR3 has 16 amino acids. The germline V gene encodes CDR1 SGHTS and CDR2 YDEGEE. In DNA, the CDR3 is TGTGCCAGCAGCTTGGGTGTGAGCTCTGGGGCCAACGTCCTGACTTTC. Encoded protein: CASSLGVSSGANVLTF.

J is TRBJ2-3 and V is TRBV5-1; possibly TRBD1 or TRBD2 for D (5 bases each). The CDR3 sequence is 16 residues long. CDR1 is SGHRS and CDR2 is YFSETQ in the germline V gene. With 4 bases removed from V and 4 bases from J, the gap between germline ends came to 19 bases. CDR3 sequence reads: CASSQPGFGAADTQYF. CDR3 sequence (DNA): TGCGCCAGCAGCCAGCCGGGATTCGGGGCAGCAGATACGCAGTATTTT.

This clonotype was picked up a small number of times. The chain recombines TRBV20-1 with TRBJ1-5; a possible D gene is TRBD1 (6 bases). The CDR3 length is 13 residues. CDR1 and CDR2 from the germline V gene are DFQATT and SNEGSKA (reference sequence). Trimming removed 6 bases from V and 3 bases from J, with 12 bases in between. The CDR3 bases are TGCAGTGCCATTACAGGGAACAATCAGCCCCAGCATTTT. Translation gives CSAITGNNQPQHF.

The rearrangement links TRBV20-1 to TRBJ1-5; TRBD1 aligns across 8 bases. V was clipped by 6 bases and J by 4 bases; unmatched bases: 11. CDR1 and CDR2 from the germline V gene are DFQATT and SNEGSKA (reference sequence). CDR3 length: 15 amino acids. This chain's CDR3 is CSAERWTGQNQPQHF. The DNA for the CDR3 is TGCAGTGCGGAGAGGTGGACAGGGCAAAATCAGCCCCAGCATTTT.

V usage is TRBV5-1 and J usage is TRBJ2-1; D gene ambiguous. This CDR3 has 13 amino acids. V shed 4 bases and J shed 4 bases, with 9 bases lying between them. Germline CDR1 SGHRS, CDR2 YFSETQ. The CDR3, as DNA: TGCGCCAGCAGCCGTACAGATTACAATGAGCAGTTCTTC. It codes for CASSRTDYNEQFF.

This rearrangement joins TRBV9 to TRBJ1-6; TRBD1 aligns across 8 bases. This CDR3 spans 15 amino acids. V gave up 3 bases and J gave up 4 bases; unmatched junction bases: 3. Germline V gene sequence: CDR1 SGDLS, CDR2 YYNGEE. CDR3 residues: CASSGRDRYNSPLHF. DNA of the CDR3: TGTGCCAGCAGCGGACGGGACAGGTATAATTCACCCCTCCACTTT.

The gene calls are TRBV28 and TRBJ1-2; D unclear. The CDR3 has 14 residues. Trimming took off 1 base at V and 4 bases at J, with 10 bases between the two ends. Germline V gene lookup returns CDR1 MDHEN and CDR2 SYDVKM. CDR3 sequence (DNA): TGTGCCAGCAGTTTATCCTCCACGGGCTATGGCTACACCTTC. It is translated as CASSLSSTGYGYTF.